The 13 T cell receptor beta chains below all came from one sample that was sequenced in a study of T cells in Graves' hyperthyroidism and ophthalmopathy. Researchers took RNA transcripts and amplified the TCR beta CDR3 regions from them. RT-PCR in the first round (using the HTBI primer set) targeted the TCR CDR3. TCRdb used MiXCR to reprocess the multiplex PCR reads, holding one entry per CDR3 protein. The sample contains around 210,000 distinct CDR3 sequences, 17% of which appear only once. Source material: blood. The receptors shown here come from a woman aged 45-60 years with Graves' hyperthyroidism.

This chain links TRBV2 with TRBJ2-5; 10 nucleotides agree with TRBD2. Germline lookup yields CDR1 SNHLY and CDR2 FYNNEI. The CDR3 runs 13 residues. Unmatched junction bases numbered 4, after V lost 8 bases and J lost 4 bases. This CDR3 is CASFLAGVETQYF. The CDR3 DNA sequence: TGTGCCAGCTTCCTAGCGGGAGTAGAGACCCAGTACTTC.

The chain joins TRBV27 to TRBJ1-2; TRBD1 agrees at 7 bases. V was clipped by 7 bases and J by 4 bases; unmatched bases: 9. The length of the CDR3 is 14 residues. Germline V gene data show CDR1 as MNHEY and CDR2 as SMNVEV (reference sequence). The CDR3 is CASKTGTVPYGYTF. In DNA, the CDR3 is TGTGCCAGCAAGACCGGGACAGTTCCCTATGGCTACACCTTC.

This clonotype was recorded many times. V is TRBV5-6 and J is TRBJ2-5; D tentatively reads TRBD1 or TRBD2 (5 bases each). Germline CDR1 reads SGHDT; CDR2 reads YYEEEE. The CDR3 covers 16 residues. The V end lost 0 bases, the J end lost 1 base, and 13 bases lay between the germline ends. CDR3 amino acids: CASSLASRGTQETQYF. The CDR3 DNA sequence: TGTGCCAGCAGCTTGGCCTCGAGGGGAACCCAAGAGACCCAGTACTTC.

In its sample, this clonotype was seen many times. This chain uses TRBV12-3 or TRBV12-4 with TRBJ2-7, with a weak D call TRBD1 (5 bases). V was shortened by 7 bases and J by 4 bases, with 14 bases between the two germline ends. The CDR3 sequence is 13 residues long. The CDR3 nucleotides are TGTGCCAGCATGAAGGCAGGGCCATACGAGCAGTACTTC. Protein product: CASMKAGPYEQYF.

The rearrangement joins TRBV20-1 to TRBJ2-1, with 10 bases lining up with TRBD2. This CDR3 is 14 amino acids long. Trimming cost V 2 bases and J 5 bases; bases outside gene matches: 3. CDR1 is DFQATT, CDR2 SNEGSKA, per germline (reference sequence). The CDR3: CSARRLAGDNEQFF. CDR3 in DNA: TGCAGTGCTAGACGGCTAGCGGGAGACAATGAGCAGTTCTTC.

This clonotype was detected ten times or more. The chain recombines TRBV5-1 with TRBJ1-2, with a possible D match to TRBD1 (5 bases). V was cut by 4 bases and J by 2 bases, with 9 bases left in between. Germline loops: CDR1 SGHRS, CDR2 YFSETQ. This CDR3 region has 13 residues. DNA for the CDR3: TGCGCCAGCAGCCCCGGGGGAAACTATGGCTACACCTTC. Translating it yields CASSPGGNYGYTF. The complete variable domain, with remaining parts taken from reference TRBV5-1 and TRBJ1-2, reads KAGVTQTPRYLIKTRGQQVTLSCSPISGHRSVSWYQQTPGQGLQFLFEYFSETQRNKGNFPGRFSGRQFSNSRSEMNVSTLELGDSALYLCASSPGGNYGYTFGSGTRLTVV.

This clonotype was detected a few times. The chain carries TRBV12-3 or TRBV12-4 and TRBJ2-1; 8 bases line up with TRBD1. This CDR3 spans 19 amino acids. V shed 6 bases, J shed 0 bases, and the junction held 16 bases outside the gene matches. CDR3 loop: CASRSQGQVPLSSYNEQFF. The CDR3 DNA sequence: TGTGCCAGCAGGAGCCAGGGACAGGTCCCGCTTAGCTCCTACAATGAGCAGTTCTTC.

The rearrangement joins TRBV4-1 to TRBJ2-1; D possibly corresponds to TRBD2 (5 bases). Germline lookup yields CDR1 MGHRA and CDR2 YSYEKL. The CDR3 has 13 amino acids. Trimming shortened V by 0 bases and J by 7 bases, and 7 bases separated the two germline ends. This chain's CDR3 is CASSQDPGNEQFF. In DNA, the CDR3 is TGCGCCAGCAGCCAAGATCCGGGAAATGAGCAGTTCTTC.

This chain connects TRBV11-2 to TRBJ2-6; perhaps D is TRBD1 or TRBD2 (5 bases each). This CDR3 is built from 21 residues. Germline V gene lookup returns CDR1 SGHAT and CDR2 FQNNGV. V dropped 4 bases and J dropped 1 base, with 26 bases sitting between them. The CDR3 DNA reads TGTGCCAGCAGCTACCGAGGGGTGGTGGCAGGGTCATTATCTGGGGCCAACGTCCTGACTTTC. This gives the protein CASSYRGVVAGSLSGANVLTF.

This clonotype was seen repeatedly, ten times or more. The rearrangement uses TRBV11-2 and TRBJ2-1; D might be TRBD2 (5 bases). V was trimmed by 0 bases and J by 3 bases, leaving 6 bases between them. Germline V gene data show CDR1 as SGHAT and CDR2 as FQNNGV. This CDR3 has 14 residues. CDR3 region: CASSLEGDYNEQFF. The CDR3 DNA follows: TGTGCCAGCAGCTTAGAGGGAGACTACAATGAGCAGTTCTTC. Full variable domain (outside the CDR3, taken from reference TRBV11-2 and TRBJ2-1): EAGVAQSPRYKIIEKRQSVAFWCNPISGHATLYWYQQILGQGPKLLIQFQNNGVVDDSQLPKDRFSAERLKGVDSTLKIQPAKLEDSAVYLCASSLEGDYNEQFFGPGTRLTVL.

This clonotype was counted many times. The chain is built from TRBV11-2 and TRBJ2-1; tentatively, D is TRBD2 (5 bases). Germline CDR1 SGHAT, CDR2 FQNNGV. The CDR3 loop spans 15 amino acids. Between the trimmed V and J ends, which lost 6 bases and 5 bases, there was a span of 17 bases. CDR3 DNA: TGTGCCAGCAGTCCAGATCGAGGGAGTCACAATGAGCAGTTCTTC. Translated, it gives CASSPDRGSHNEQFF. Full variable domain (outside the CDR3, taken from reference TRBV11-2 and TRBJ2-1): EAGVAQSPRYKIIEKRQSVAFWCNPISGHATLYWYQQILGQGPKLLIQFQNNGVVDDSQLPKDRFSAERLKGVDSTLKIQPAKLEDSAVYLCASSPDRGSHNEQFFGPGTRLTVL.

The table lists this clonotype with many counts. CDR3 sequence reads: CASSQTGFATNEKLFF. Written as DNA, the CDR3 is TGCGCCAGCAGCCAGACAGGTTTCGCAACTAATGAAAAACTGTTTTTT. V usage is TRBV5-1 and J usage is TRBJ1-4; D possibly corresponds to TRBD1 (6 bases). This CDR3 is built from 16 residues. V was shortened by 4 bases and J by 0 bases, with 13 bases between the two germline ends. Germline CDR1 reads SGHRS; CDR2 reads YFSETQ.

CDR3 sequence reads: CASSRQGRENIQYF. The CDR3 DNA follows: TGTGCCAGTAGTAGGCAGGGTAGAGAAAACATTCAGTACTTC. The chain links TRBV19 to TRBJ2-4; D possibly corresponds to TRBD1 (5 bases). Between the trimmed V and J ends, which lost 4 bases and 5 bases, there was a span of 12 bases. This CDR3 is 14 amino acids long. The germline V gene has CDR1 LNHDA and CDR2 SQIVND (reference sequence). Complete variable domain (other parts from reference TRBV19 and TRBJ2-4): DGGITQSPKYLFRKEGQNVTLSCEQNLNHDAMYWYRQDPGQGLRLIYYSQIVNDFQKGDIAEGYSVSREKKESFPLTVTSAQKNPTAFYLCASSRQGRENIQYFGAGTRLSVL.